Shown below are 24 T cell receptor beta chains from a single sample sequenced in a study of T-cell reconstitution after alpha-beta-depleted transplantation in children. It was with unique molecular identifiers that the TCRbeta library was prepared. Using its own MiXCR run on the PCR reads, TCRdb lists one record per CDR3 protein. The top ten hold around 15% of the sample, which has 450,000 to 550,000 distinct CDR3 sequences, over 9.5% seen once. The sample here was PBMCs, mostly from graft donor cells, taken 180 days after TCRalphabeta/CD19-depleted stem cell transplant. Receptors originate from a female patient aged 2 to 10 who had a stem cell transplant for aplastic anemia, so the T cells may come from the graft donor.

Only a few counts were recorded for this clonotype. The chain employs TRBV29-1 and TRBJ2-3; 8 bases line up with TRBD2. Germline loops: CDR1 SQVTM, CDR2 ANQGSEA. J gave up 2 bases and V 1 base, and 2 bases lay outside the gene matches. This CDR3 contains 14 residues. The CDR3 DNA reads TGCAGCGTTGAAGTGGGACTAGACACAGATACGCAGTATTTT. This sequence encodes CSVEVGLDTDTQYF.

This chain links TRBV10-3 with TRBJ1-1; perhaps TRBD1 as D (6 bases). Germline-derived CDR1 and CDR2 are ENHRY and SYGVKD. The CDR3 length is 12 residues. The ends were cut back, 10 bases at V and 1 base at J, with 10 bases in the middle. CDR3 sequence (DNA): TGTGCCACGGGGGCCTCGAACACTGAAGCTTTCTTT. Translation gives CATGASNTEAFF.

V usage is TRBV2 and J usage is TRBJ1-1, with D unresolved. The CDR3 extends over 13 amino acids. CDR1 SNHLY and CDR2 FYNNEI come from the germline V gene. V lost 7 bases to trimming and J lost 1 base, with 10 bases between them. The chain's CDR3 is CASTPRRNTEAFF. Here the CDR3 DNA reads TGTGCCAGCACCCCCCGCCGGAACACTGAAGCTTTCTTT.

This clonotype was counted ten times or more. V and J are TRBV4-3 and TRBJ2-5; 12 positions match TRBD2. The germline CDR1 and CDR2 sequences are LGHNA and YSLEER. Trimming at V came to 1 base and at J to 5 bases, leaving 8 bases not matched to a gene. This CDR3 spans 17 amino acids. The CDR3 DNA is TGCGCCAGCAGCCAAGCTAGCGGGAGGGCCTTCGGGGAGACCCAGTACTTC. Protein product: CASSQASGRAFGETQYF.

The chain combines TRBV12-3 or TRBV12-4 with TRBJ1-1; 7 positions agree with TRBD1. The V segment lost 2 bases and the J segment 5 bases; nucleotides outside the gene matches: 11. The CDR3 has 16 residues. CDR3 in amino acids: CASSLTGALKGTEAFF. CDR3 coding DNA: TGTGCCAGCAGTTTAACAGGGGCCCTGAAGGGGACTGAAGCTTTCTTT.

This clonotype was picked up many times. Here the CDR3 DNA reads TGCGCCAGCAGCTTGGGGGGACTAGCGGGAGGGCCTGATGAGCAGTTCTTC. As protein: CASSLGGLAGGPDEQFF. V and J are TRBV5-1 and TRBJ2-1, with 16 bases that match TRBD2. The CDR3 spans 17 residues. V gave up 0 bases and J gave up 8 bases; unmatched junction bases: 5. CDR1 is SGHRS, CDR2 YFSETQ, per germline.

The sample holds a few counts of this clonotype. Written as DNA, the CDR3 is TGCGCCAGCAGCCAAGATCTTCACAGGGCGGACTATGGCTACACCTTC. Its protein is CASSQDLHRADYGYTF. V and J are TRBV4-3 and TRBJ1-2; D may be TRBD1 (6 bases). With 0 bases removed from V and 3 bases from J, the gap between germline ends came to 14 bases. Germline V CDR1 and CDR2: LGHNA, YSLEER. CDR3 length: 16 amino acids.

The J gene is TRBJ1-1, the V gene TRBV7-2; D perhaps matches TRBD1 (5 bases). CDR3 length: 12 amino acids. CDR1 is SGHTA and CDR2 is FQGNSA in the germline V gene. Trimming shortened V by 5 bases and J by 11 bases, and 15 bases separated the two germline ends. The CDR3 sequence: CASSGDPLSAFF. The CDR3 DNA follows: TGTGCCAGCAGCGGGGACCCCCTCTCCGCTTTCTTT.

The chain links TRBV18 to TRBJ1-5, with D unclear. Germline CDR1 KGHSH, CDR2 LQKENI. CDR3 length: 14 residues. V lost 6 bases and J 4 bases, leaving 13 bases between the germline ends. The CDR3, as DNA: TGTGCCAGCTCCTCGACACAAGGAAATCAGCCCCAGCATTTT. Its protein product is CASSSTQGNQPQHF.

This clonotype appeared a single time. This chain links TRBV12-3 or TRBV12-4 with TRBJ1-4; D unresolved. The germline V and J ends were trimmed by 6 bases and 14 bases, with 16 bases remaining between them. This CDR3 has 12 amino acids. The CDR3 DNA follows: TGTGCCAGCAGCCCTACCGGCGGCGGCCTGTTTTTT. Translating gives CASSPTGGGLFF.

In its sample, this clonotype was seen a few times. J is TRBJ2-1 and V is TRBV7-2; possible D gene TRBD2, 5 bases. V shed 4 bases and J shed 9 bases, with 19 bases lying between them. The CDR3 is 15 residues long. The germline V gene encodes CDR1 SGHTA and CDR2 FQGNSA. As DNA, the CDR3 is TGTGCCAGCAGCTCCCGCGGGCCGGGTGCGGGTGAGCAGTTCTTC. Its protein product is CASSSRGPGAGEQFF.

In this sample, this clonotype turned up a few times. J is TRBJ2-2 and V is TRBV11-3; the D gene is possibly TRBD2 (6 bases). This CDR3 comprises 14 residues. With 5 bases removed from V and 7 bases from J, the gap between germline ends came to 14 bases. From germline, CDR1 is SGHNT and CDR2 YENEEA. The CDR3: CASSREGGNGELFF. CDR3 DNA sequence: TGTGCCAGCAGCCGAGAAGGAGGGAACGGGGAGCTGTTTTTT.

This clonotype was counted a few times. This chain links TRBV20-1 with TRBJ2-7; 7 nucleotides align to TRBD2. The CDR3 contains 14 residues. CDR1 is DFQATT and CDR2 is SNEGSKA in the germline V gene (reference sequence). J gave up 0 bases and V 5 bases, and 7 bases lay outside the gene matches. For the CDR3, the DNA is TGCAGTGCTGTCCTAGCGGCCCTCTCCTACGAGCAGTACTTC. It translates to CSAVLAALSYEQYF.

This clonotype was observed a handful of times. V gene TRBV20-1 combines with J gene TRBJ2-1, with 13 bases identical to TRBD2. The trim removed 6 bases at V and 4 bases at J, leaving 9 bases unmatched. CDR1 is DFQATT, CDR2 SNEGSKA, per germline (reference sequence). The CDR3 consists of 16 residues. This chain's CDR3 is CSAGRLAGGSYNEQFF. The CDR3 region has the DNA TGCAGTGCGGGGAGACTAGCGGGAGGATCTTACAATGAGCAGTTCTTC.

The chain has TRBV12-3 or TRBV12-4 and TRBJ2-2; TRBD2 matches at 7 bases. The CDR3 has 14 residues. J lost 6 bases, V lost 7 bases, and 8 bases had no gene match. The CDR3 reads CASTFGLAAGELFF. The CDR3 DNA reads TGTGCCAGCACCTTTGGGCTAGCGGCCGGGGAGCTGTTTTTT.

This clonotype was picked up a small number of times. The genes are TRBV3-1 and TRBJ1-6, with D unresolved. The V and J ends lost 4 bases and 8 bases respectively, with 12 bases between them. The CDR3 runs 14 residues. The germline V gene has CDR1 LGHDT and CDR2 YNNKEL (reference sequence). CDR3 loop: CASSRGILDSPLHF. The CDR3 DNA sequence: TGTGCCAGCAGCCGAGGAATCTTGGATTCACCCCTCCACTTT. The full variable domain, rest sourced from reference TRBV3-1 and TRBJ1-6, is DTAVSQTPKYLVTQMGNDKSIKCEQNLGHDTMYWYKQDSKKFLKIMFSYNNKELIINETVPNRFSPKSPDKAHLNLHINSLELGDSAVYFCASSRGILDSPLHFGNGTRLTVT.

This clonotype turned up a few times. The gene calls are TRBV28 and TRBJ2-7; the match to TRBD2 covers 8 bases. CDR3 length equals 15 residues. Germline assignment: CDR1 MDHEN and CDR2 SYDVKM. With 3 bases clipped from V and 2 bases from J, the junction kept 6 bases outside the gene matches. The CDR3, as DNA: TGTGCCAGCAGTTTTACTAGCGGTCTCGCCTACGAGCAGTACTTC. Amino acid sequence: CASSFTSGLAYEQYF.

This clonotype was seen only a few times. The chain uses TRBV7-3 and TRBJ2-1; 7 bases match TRBD1. The CDR3 spans 16 residues. With 3 bases clipped from V and 1 base from J, the junction kept 6 bases outside the gene matches. Germline V gives CDR1 SGHTA, CDR2 FQGTGA. CDR3 in DNA: TGTGCCAGCAGCTTGGCGGGCAGGGGGTCCTACAATGAGCAGTTCTTC. Translation gives CASSLAGRGSYNEQFF.

This rearrangement joins TRBV5-5 to TRBJ2-2; D not resolved. CDR1 and CDR2 (germline): SGHKS, YYEKEE (reference sequence). Trimming shortened V by 2 bases and J by 6 bases, and 8 bases separated the two germline ends. The CDR3 length is 13 residues. The CDR3 DNA follows: TGTGCCAGCAGCTTTTCGGCATCCGGGGAGCTGTTTTTT. This codes for CASSFSASGELFF.

The sample holds many counts of this clonotype. The chain is built from TRBV27 and TRBJ2-5, with 13 nucleotides matching TRBD2. Germline V gene data show CDR1 as MNHEY and CDR2 as SMNVEV (reference sequence). The CDR3 is 17 residues long. The V gene end was trimmed by 4 bases and the J gene end by 5 bases; junction bases not matched to a gene: 10. CDR3: CASSSRRLAGGGETQYF. The CDR3 nucleotides are TGTGCCAGCAGTTCCAGGAGACTAGCGGGAGGAGGGGAGACCCAGTACTTC.

In this sample, this clonotype turned up many times. V gene TRBV15 combines with J gene TRBJ2-5; no firm D call. Trimming took 8 bases from V and 4 from J, leaving 11 bases between them. This CDR3 comprises 12 residues. The germline CDR1 and CDR2 sequences are LNHNV and YYDKDF (reference sequence). CDR3 in amino acids: CATALRRETQYF. CDR3 sequence (DNA): TGTGCCACCGCTCTCCGCCGAGAGACCCAGTACTTC.

This clonotype appeared a few times. This chain uses TRBV29-1 with TRBJ2-1; 8 nucleotides agree with TRBD2. Unmatched junction bases numbered 13, after V lost 7 bases and J lost 5 bases. The CDR3 contains 15 residues. The germline V gene has CDR1 SQVTM and CDR2 ANQGSEA. Here the CDR3 DNA reads TGCAGCGGAGGCGGGGTAGCGGGGAACGACAATGAGCAGTTCTTC. Protein product: CSGGGVAGNDNEQFF.

The chain joins TRBV28 to TRBJ2-7; 8 bases match TRBD1. Germline CDR1 MDHEN, CDR2 SYDVKM. V shed 6 bases and J 3 bases; nucleotides not matched to a gene: 13. The CDR3 sequence is 16 residues long. The CDR3 spells CASSRLGQGTDYEQYF. For the CDR3, the DNA is TGTGCCAGCAGCCGCCTTGGACAGGGTACAGACTACGAGCAGTACTTC.

This clonotype was observed a handful of times. The J gene is TRBJ2-3, the V gene TRBV7-2; 7 bases map to TRBD1. Germline lookup yields CDR1 SGHTA and CDR2 FQGNSA. The length of the CDR3 is 16 residues. With V trimmed by 2 bases and J by 5 bases, 10 bases remained unmatched. The CDR3 reads CASSLFEGATGDTQYF. The CDR3 DNA follows: TGTGCCAGCAGCTTATTTGAGGGGGCGACAGGAGATACGCAGTATTTT.